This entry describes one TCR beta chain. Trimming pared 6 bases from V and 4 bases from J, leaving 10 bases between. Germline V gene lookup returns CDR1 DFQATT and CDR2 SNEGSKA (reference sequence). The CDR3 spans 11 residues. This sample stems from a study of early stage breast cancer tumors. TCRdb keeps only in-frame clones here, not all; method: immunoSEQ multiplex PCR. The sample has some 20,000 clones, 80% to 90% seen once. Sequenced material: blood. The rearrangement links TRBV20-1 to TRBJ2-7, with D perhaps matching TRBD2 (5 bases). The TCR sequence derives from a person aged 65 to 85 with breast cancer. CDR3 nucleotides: TGCAGTGCCCTACTAGGGTACGAGCAGTACTTC. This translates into CSALLGYEQYF.